This entry lists 16 T cell receptor beta chains sequenced from one sample in a study of identical twins. TCRdb analysed the 5' RACE reads with MiXCR anew, one entry per CDR3 protein. This table has about 700,000 distinct CDR3 sequences, about 9.4% appearing once. These records were also assigned to another study, of yellow fever vaccine responses in identical twins.

Sequencing input: PBMCs. These receptors were taken from a woman aged 18 to 35 in good health.

This clonotype was found many times. The genes are TRBV12-3 or TRBV12-4 and TRBJ2-1, with D possibly being TRBD2 (6 bases). V lost 7 bases, J lost 9 bases, and 16 bases lay in between. The CDR3 spans 13 residues. The CDR3 region has the DNA TGTGCCAGCACCGGATCTCGGGGGAGTGAGCAGTTCTTC. This translates into CASTGSRGSEQFF.

V gene TRBV7-9 combines with J gene TRBJ1-2; D unresolved. The V end lost 5 bases, the J end lost 4 bases, and 11 bases lay between the germline ends. This CDR3 spans 13 amino acids. Germline V lookup: CDR1 SEHNR, CDR2 FQNEAQ (reference sequence). Here the CDR3 DNA reads TGTGCCAGCAGCGCGCTGGGAGGCTATGGCTACACCTTC. It yields the protein CASSALGGYGYTF.

This rearrangement joins TRBV7-2 to TRBJ2-7; either TRBD1 or TRBD2 may fit D (5 bases each). Germline values: CDR1 SGHTA, CDR2 FQGNSA. The CDR3 is 13 residues long. Trimming removed 2 bases at V and 4 bases at J, with 9 bases between. This CDR3 is CASSLYGAYEQYF. CDR3 DNA: TGTGCCAGCAGCTTATACGGGGCTTACGAGCAGTACTTC.

The sample holds a few counts of this clonotype. The J gene is TRBJ2-1, the V gene TRBV7-8, with TRBD1 matching over 10 bases. The V and J ends lost 2 bases and 9 bases, in that order; junction bases with no gene match: 7. Germline CDR1 SGHVS, CDR2 FQNEAQ. This CDR3 has 15 residues. The CDR3 nucleotides read TGTGCCAGCAGCTTAACGGGACAGGGGTTCATTGAGCAGTTCTTC. It is translated as CASSLTGQGFIEQFF. Drawing the rest from reference TRBV7-8 and TRBJ2-1, the complete variable domain is GAGVSQSPRYKVAKRGQDVALRCDPISGHVSLFWYQQALGQGPEFLTYFQNEAQLDKSGLPSDRFFAERPEGSVSTLKIQRTQQEDSAVYLCASSLTGQGFIEQFFGPGTRLTVL.

The chain joins TRBV9 to TRBJ2-7; 10 bases line up with TRBD1. Trimming removed 2 bases from V and 3 bases from J; junction bases left unmatched: 8. Germline CDR1 SGDLS, CDR2 YYNGEE. The CDR3 totals 16 residues. The CDR3 region has the DNA TGTGCCAGCAGCGTCGACCGGGACAGGGGCGTCTACGAGCAGTACTTC. This sequence encodes CASSVDRDRGVYEQYF.

This chain connects TRBV5-1 to TRBJ1-1; 8 positions match TRBD1. With 4 bases clipped from V and 0 bases from J, the junction kept 11 bases outside the gene matches. The CDR3 runs to 17 residues. CDR1 SGHRS and CDR2 YFSETQ come from the germline V gene. The CDR3 DNA reads TGCGCCAGCAGCCAGGGACAGGCATTCCTGATGAACACTGAAGCTTTCTTT. Protein sequence: CASSQGQAFLMNTEAFF.

This clonotype was found many times. A much more abundant neighbour one base away suggests this may be a read error. The chain is built from TRBV7-9 and TRBJ2-1, with D uncertain. With 1 base removed from V and 8 bases from J, the gap between germline ends came to 3 bases. The germline gives CDR1 SEHNR, CDR2 FQNEAQ (reference sequence). This CDR3 is built from 11 residues. CDR3 in DNA: TGTGCCAGCAGCTTAGGCCATGAGCAGTTCTTC. Its translation is CASSLGHEQFF.

This clonotype was observed a handful of times. The genes are TRBV6-6 and TRBJ2-7; possibly TRBD2 for D (5 bases). The CDR3 runs to 13 residues. Trimming left V 7 bases short and J 1 base short, with 11 bases between. Germline V gene data show CDR1 as MNHNY and CDR2 as SVGAGI (reference sequence). Here the CDR3 DNA reads TGTGCCAGCAATGAACTAGGATCCTACGAGCAGTACTTC. As protein: CASNELGSYEQYF.

The chain couples TRBV10-3 to TRBJ2-5; 11 bases are shared with TRBD2. V shed 10 bases, J shed 3 bases, and the junction held 19 bases outside the gene matches. From germline, CDR1 is ENHRY and CDR2 SYGVKD. This CDR3 is 18 amino acids long. CDR3 DNA: TGTGCCACCGTCCCGGGACTAGCGGTAGGGGGGTCCGAAGAGACCCAGTACTTC. Translation: CATVPGLAVGGSEETQYF.

This clonotype was counted many times. The chain couples TRBV29-1 to TRBJ2-2; 9 nucleotides align to TRBD2. V shed 7 bases and J 4 bases; nucleotides not matched to a gene: 10. Germline CDR1 reads SQVTM; CDR2 reads ANQGSEA. There are 15 residues in the CDR3. In nucleotides, the CDR3 is TGCAGCGGCATCGGACTAGCGAGAATCACCGGGGAGCTGTTTTTT. Its translation is CSGIGLARITGELFF.

This clonotype was counted between two and nine times. The chain couples TRBV29-1 to TRBJ1-1; no firm D call. V was cut by 2 bases and J by 1 base, with 11 bases left in between. Germline CDR1 is SQVTM and CDR2 is ANQGSEA. The CDR3 consists of 14 residues. CDR3 region: CSVELRIRNTEAFF. For the CDR3, the DNA is TGCAGCGTTGAACTACGAATACGGAACACTGAAGCTTTCTTT.

This rearrangement joins TRBV6-1 to TRBJ2-7; TRBD2 aligns across 8 bases. Looked up from germline, CDR1 is MNHNS and CDR2 is SASEGT. This CDR3 region has 19 residues. V gave up 5 bases and J gave up 0 bases; unmatched junction bases: 18. The chain's CDR3 is CASSQKQGLAQKGSYEQYF. In DNA form, the CDR3 reads TGTGCCAGCAGTCAAAAACAAGGACTAGCTCAAAAGGGCTCCTACGAGCAGTACTTC.

This clonotype has only a few counts. The gene calls are TRBV18 and TRBJ2-5; D is unresolved. CDR3 size: 13 residues. CDR1 is KGHSH, CDR2 LQKENI, per germline. Between the trimmed V and J ends, which lost 5 bases and 1 base, there was a span of 8 bases. The CDR3 sequence: CASSGLTQETQYF. The CDR3, as DNA: TGTGCCAGCTCAGGCCTGACCCAAGAGACCCAGTACTTC.

This clonotype has only a few counts. The chain uses TRBV5-1 and TRBJ2-7; TRBD1 aligns across 9 bases. This CDR3 is built from 18 residues. Trimming removed 2 bases from V and 2 bases from J; junction bases left unmatched: 14. In germline, CDR1 is SGHRS, CDR2 YFSETQ. The CDR3 reads CASSLSRTGASSAYEQYF. The CDR3 DNA reads as TGCGCCAGCAGCTTATCTCGGACAGGGGCTTCGTCGGCCTACGAGCAGTACTTC. Drawing the rest from reference TRBV5-1 and TRBJ2-7, the complete variable domain is KAGVTQTPRYLIKTRGQQVTLSCSPISGHRSVSWYQQTPGQGLQFLFEYFSETQRNKGNFPGRFSGRQFSNSRSEMNVSTLELGDSALYLCASSLSRTGASSAYEQYFGPGTRLTVT.

The rearrangement joins TRBV2 to TRBJ2-4, with 15 nucleotides matching TRBD2. This CDR3 has 18 amino acids. V trimming: 11 bases; J trimming: 2 bases; junction bases outside the gene matches: 13. CDR1 SNHLY and CDR2 FYNNEI come from the germline V gene. The CDR3 loop is CALSSRTSGRAPKNIQYF. In DNA form, the CDR3 reads TGTGCCCTCAGTTCTCGGACTAGCGGGAGGGCACCCAAAAACATTCAGTACTTC.

This chain uses TRBV6-1 with TRBJ2-2; D possibly corresponds to TRBD1 (6 bases). The CDR3 runs to 16 residues. The V end was cut by 6 bases, the J end by 2 bases, with 16 bases between. Germline loops: CDR1 MNHNS, CDR2 SASEGT. The DNA of the CDR3 is TGTGCCAGCAGGGCGGACAGTTTACTTAACACCGGGGAGCTGTTTTTT. It yields the protein CASRADSLLNTGELFF.